This entry features one TCR beta chain sequence. Its matching antigen is unknown. This sample stems from a study of cytomegalovirus exposure and HLA in healthy donors. PCR used 60 Vbeta primers and 13 Jbeta primers. Method: immunoSEQ multiplex PCR; TCRdb's copy keeps in-frame clones and lacks some. Among about 130,000 clones, approximately 80% were seen once, and the ten largest hold roughly 1.8%. CDR1 is MGHDK and CDR2 is SYGVNS in the germline V gene. J was trimmed by 5 bases and V by 5 bases; bases with no gene match: 9. The CDR3 contains 15 residues. Study-wide results and limits: Information on immune exposure was restricted to one variable (CMV serostatus). Reportedly, diagnosis of cytomegalovirus status by the classifier showed high specificity and sensitivity.

The source is a female donor in good health and CMV-seropositive. The sample taken for sequencing was PBMCs. The rearrangement joins TRBV25-1 to TRBJ2-1; 7 positions match TRBD1. DNA for the CDR3: TGTGCCAGCAGTCCACGGGACAGTTACCACAATGAGCAGTTCTTC. Protein: CASSPRDSYHNEQFF.